The 20 T cell receptor beta chains below come from one sample, sequenced in a study of shared clonotypes between healthy human individuals. CD45RO-negative CD8 cells positively selected for CCR7 made up the naive population, which excluded terminally differentiated effector memory CD45RA+ cells. The protocol was immunoSEQ multiplex PCR, while the TCRdb copy is restricted to in-frame clones and leaves out a portion. The sample holds more than 550,000 clones, roughly 94% seen once. Sequenced material: naive CD8+ T cells sorted from blood. Receptor source: a man aged 30 to 39 in good health.

This chain links TRBV5-5 with TRBJ2-2; a weak D match, TRBD1 (6 bases). CDR1 and CDR2 from the germline V gene are SGHKS and YYEKEE (reference sequence). The CDR3 runs to 15 residues. Trimming took off 2 bases at V and 3 bases at J, with 11 bases between the two ends. In DNA form, the CDR3 reads TGTGCCAGCAGCTTCACAGGGTTGGACACCGGGGAGCTGTTTTTT. This sequence encodes CASSFTGLDTGELFF.

This chain connects TRBV29-1 to TRBJ1-2, with 7 bases lining up with TRBD1. The V segment lost 4 bases and the J segment 6 bases; nucleotides outside the gene matches: 11. Germline values: CDR1 SQVTM, CDR2 ANQGSEA. There are 14 residues in the CDR3. The DNA of the CDR3 is TGCAGCGTTGTAGAAGGGGGCGGATCGGATGGCTACACCTTC. This gives the protein CSVVEGGGSDGYTF.

V and J are TRBV7-9 and TRBJ2-1, with TRBD2 matching 9 bases. V trimming: 10 bases; J trimming: 6 bases; junction bases outside the gene matches: 13. The CDR3 sequence is 15 residues long. Germline V gene data show CDR1 as SEHNR and CDR2 as FQNEAQ (reference sequence). The CDR3 sequence: CATPLGGLAFNEQFF. The CDR3 DNA is TGTGCCACTCCCTTAGGGGGACTAGCCTTCAATGAGCAGTTCTTC.

The chain is built from TRBV30 and TRBJ2-7; 8 bases agree with TRBD1. The CDR3 extends over 15 amino acids. The germline V gene encodes CDR1 GTSNPN and CDR2 SVGIG (reference sequence). The J segment lost 0 bases and the V segment lost 8 bases, leaving 12 bases of the junction unmatched. This chain's CDR3 is CALRGTGFSSYEQYF. DNA of the CDR3: TGTGCCCTCAGAGGGACAGGTTTTAGCTCCTACGAGCAGTACTTC.

The chain employs TRBV10-2 and TRBJ2-2, with D perhaps being TRBD1 or TRBD2 (5 bases each). The CDR3 has 11 amino acids. V lost 8 bases, J lost 7 bases, and 8 bases lay in between. The germline V gene encodes CDR1 WSHSY and CDR2 SAAADI. This chain's CDR3 is CASEGFGELFF. Here the CDR3 DNA reads TGCGCCAGCGAGGGGTTCGGGGAGCTGTTTTTT.

V gene TRBV11-2 combines with J gene TRBJ2-1; 10 bases agree with TRBD2. The CDR3 extends over 15 amino acids. CDR1 and CDR2 from the germline V gene are SGHAT and FQNNGV. Trimming at V came to 1 base and at J to 7 bases, leaving 4 bases not matched to a gene. The CDR3 loop reads CASSLGAGLANEQFF. The CDR3 nucleotides read TGTGCCAGCAGCTTAGGAGCGGGACTAGCGAATGAGCAGTTCTTC.

The chain carries TRBV5-1 and TRBJ2-7, with 10 positions matching TRBD2. This CDR3 comprises 16 residues. In germline, CDR1 is SGHRS, CDR2 YFSETQ. With V trimmed by 4 bases and J by 2 bases, 9 bases remained unmatched. The CDR3 bases are TGCGCCAGCAGCCAGACAGGGACTAGCGATGCCTACGAGCAGTACTTC. Protein sequence: CASSQTGTSDAYEQYF. The full variable domain, rest sourced from reference TRBV5-1 and TRBJ2-7, is KAGVTQTPRYLIKTRGQQVTLSCSPISGHRSVSWYQQTPGQGLQFLFEYFSETQRNKGNFPGRFSGRQFSNSRSEMNVSTLELGDSALYLCASSQTGTSDAYEQYFGPGTRLTVT.

The chain couples TRBV27 to TRBJ2-7; maybe TRBD1 (6 bases). Trimming removed 5 bases at V and 2 bases at J, with 16 bases between. This CDR3 region has 15 residues. Germline CDR1 MNHEY, CDR2 SMNVEV (reference sequence). CDR3 DNA sequence: TGTGCCAGCAGTCTTCAGGACAGCAGGCCCTACGAGCAGTACTTC. Encoded protein: CASSLQDSRPYEQYF.

This clone has a handful of counts. J is TRBJ2-7 and V is TRBV19; D tentatively reads TRBD1 or TRBD2 (5 bases each). Trimming removed 3 bases from V and 6 bases from J, with 12 bases in between. The germline CDR1 and CDR2 sequences are LNHDA and SQIVND (reference sequence). The CDR3 extends over 13 amino acids. In nucleotides, the CDR3 is TGTGCCAGTAGTATTCGGGACGGCCGCGAGCAGTACTTC. Its protein product is CASSIRDGREQYF.

The genes are TRBV28 and TRBJ2-2; 9 bases match TRBD2. After removal of 1 base from V and 5 bases from J, the junction contained 5 bases not matched to a gene. Germline V CDR1 and CDR2: MDHEN, SYDVKM. The CDR3 runs 16 residues. The CDR3 DNA follows: TGTGCCAGCAGTTTATTGGGGAGCGGGAGGACCGGGGAGCTGTTTTTT. Its protein is CASSLLGSGRTGELFF.

This rearrangement joins TRBV11-2 to TRBJ2-7; TRBD1 matches 8 bases. Germline V gives CDR1 SGHAT, CDR2 FQNNGV. Unmatched junction bases numbered 11, after V lost 7 bases and J lost 3 bases. This CDR3 has 15 residues. As DNA, the CDR3 is TGTGCCAGCACCGGGTTGAAGACAGGGGTCTACGAGCAGTACTTC. Translating gives CASTGLKTGVYEQYF. The full variable domain, rest sourced from reference TRBV11-2 and TRBJ2-7, is EAGVAQSPRYKIIEKRQSVAFWCNPISGHATLYWYQQILGQGPKLLIQFQNNGVVDDSQLPKDRFSAERLKGVDSTLKIQPAKLEDSAVYLCASTGLKTGVYEQYFGPGTRLTVT.

The rearrangement joins TRBV2 to TRBJ2-3; D perhaps matches TRBD2 (6 bases). Between the trimmed V and J ends, which lost 11 bases and 3 bases, there was a span of 21 bases. Per the germline V gene, CDR1 is SNHLY and CDR2 is FYNNEI. The CDR3 loop spans 15 amino acids. In DNA form, the CDR3 reads TGTGCCGGCTTACCTTCACTAGGGAGGACAGATACGCAGTATTTT. It codes for CAGLPSLGRTDTQYF.

Comments on this clone: At one end the junction does not follow the germline gene, possibly because of a read error. The rearrangement joins TRBV7-7 to TRBJ2-5; no clear D gene. The CDR3 covers 13 residues. Per germline, CDR1 SSHAT and CDR2 FNYEAQ (reference sequence). This CDR3 is CASSQRIQETQYF. In DNA form, the CDR3 reads TGTGCTAGCAGTCAAAGGATCCAAGAGACCCAGTACTTC.

This chain links TRBV27 with TRBJ2-5; D remains ambiguous. V was clipped by 2 bases and J by 1 base, with 8 bases between them. CDR1 MNHEY and CDR2 SMNVEV come from the germline V gene (reference sequence). The CDR3 loop spans 14 amino acids. The CDR3 region has the DNA TGTGCCAGCAGTTTAAGACACTCCCAAGAGACCCAGTACTTC. Its translation: CASSLRHSQETQYF.

The chain employs TRBV6-5 and TRBJ1-4; D may be TRBD1 (6 bases). The V gene's germline CDR1 is MNHEY and CDR2 SVGAGI. CDR3 size: 15 residues. With 5 bases removed from V and 6 bases from J, the gap between germline ends came to 16 bases. The chain's CDR3 is CASSLMGGWDEKLFF. Written as DNA, the CDR3 is TGTGCCAGCAGTCTCATGGGGGGCTGGGATGAAAAACTGTTTTTT.

The chain combines TRBV27 with TRBJ2-4; D gene uncertain. Trimming removed 6 bases at V and 0 bases at J, with 15 bases between. Germline CDR1 reads MNHEY; CDR2 reads SMNVEV (reference sequence). The length of the CDR3 is 16 residues. CDR3 nucleotide sequence: TGTGCCAGCAGCCTAGAAGCCCTCCTAGCCAAAAACATTCAGTACTTC. This translates into CASSLEALLAKNIQYF.

The J gene is TRBJ2-6, the V gene TRBV30; D is ambiguous. V dropped 0 bases and J dropped 3 bases, with 3 bases sitting between them. CDR1 and CDR2 from the germline V gene are GTSNPN and SVGIG (reference sequence). The CDR3 loop spans 13 amino acids. The CDR3 sequence is CAWSVDGANVLTF. The CDR3 DNA follows: TGTGCCTGGAGTGTAGATGGGGCCAACGTCCTGACTTTC.

The J gene is TRBJ1-2, the V gene TRBV7-6; TRBD1 is a possible D gene (6 bases). The V gene lost 5 bases and the J gene lost 6 bases, with 13 bases spanning the gap. The CDR3 length is 13 residues. Germline V gene lookup returns CDR1 SGHVS and CDR2 FNYEAQ. CDR3 nucleotide sequence: TGTGCCAGCAGCACCCAGGGGCTGGATGGCTACACCTTC. Its protein is CASSTQGLDGYTF.

This rearrangement joins TRBV7-9 to TRBJ2-7; 9 bases are shared with TRBD2. There are 15 residues in the CDR3. Trimming at V came to 5 bases and at J to 4 bases, leaving 9 bases not matched to a gene. Per the germline V gene, CDR1 is SEHNR and CDR2 is FQNEAQ (reference sequence). In DNA form, the CDR3 reads TGTGCCAGCAGCCCCCGGGTAGCGGGAGTTTACGAGCAGTACTTC. It yields the protein CASSPRVAGVYEQYF.

In its sample, this clone was seen once. The J gene is TRBJ2-7, the V gene TRBV2; 11 nucleotides align to TRBD2. The V segment lost 6 bases and the J segment 3 bases; nucleotides outside the gene matches: 4. Germline CDR1 SNHLY, CDR2 FYNNEI. This CDR3 has 14 amino acids. CDR3 amino acids: CASSATSGNYEQYF. CDR3 nucleotide sequence: TGTGCCAGCAGCGCGACTAGCGGGAACTACGAGCAGTACTTC.